This T cell receptor beta chain was identified during a study of human T cells and chemical hapten exposure. About the study: Patients had diphenylcyclopropenone applied to the scalp weekly throughout the roughly 22-week study.

This CDR3 spans 15 amino acids. Trimming took 4 bases from V and 7 from J; bases not matched to a gene: 6. Germline V gene data show CDR1 as MNHEY and CDR2 as SVGEGT. The study used a library that attached unique molecular identifiers to individual cDNA molecules. Methods used by the authors: Sample-level TCR yields exhibited a median of about 96,000, with a range of about 20,000 to 690,600. MiXCR was run by TCRdb on the RACE reads, yielding one entry per CDR3 protein. TCRdb, not the original authors, processed these V and J calls. Of approximately 74,000 distinct CDR3 sequences listed, more than 30% are singletons. Time point reported: patch test 1, 2 weeks after DPC sensitization. Treatment given: therapeutic diphenylcyclopropenone sensitization with weekly scalp DPC. Blood draws came before every patch-test application. This clonotype came up once.

The clonotype was recovered from a man between 35 and 55 years old with alopecia areata. Some clones in this sample may be carry-over from other donors' samples. Sequences were derived from whole blood, sampled in connection with sensitization to the hapten diphenylcyclopropenone (DPC). The J gene is TRBJ2-1, the V gene TRBV6-2 or TRBV6-3; 11 bases map to TRBD2. CDR3 bases: TGTGCCAGCAGTTCGGGACTAGCGGTGCGGAATGAGCAGTTCTTC. It translates to CASSSGLAVRNEQFF.